This T cell receptor beta chain emerged from a study of stem cell transplantation in POMP-related autoinflammatory disease (dated by TCRdb to about 2021). Turning to the overall study: According to the study's hypothesis, the TRB repertoire gets skewed because defective thymoproteasomes impair MHC class I-dependent CD8+ T-cell differentiation and positive selection. Before transplant, CD4+ naive T-cell skewing, low CD8+ T-cell proportions, and reduced T-cell cytokine secretion were observed in patients. The effect of POMP deficiency on T-cell receptor beta repertoire diversity and CDR3 characteristics was assessed by high-throughput TRB sequencing. Points the paper makes about the study in general: PRAID patients trended toward lower TRB diversity and higher clonality across all analyzed T-cell subsets. In PRAID patients, the trend toward lower diversity and increased clonality reached statistical significance only for regulatory T cells. The number of unique TRB V-J gene pairings was restricted in PRAID patients.

The time point label here, explained by the study, means: before hematopoietic stem cell transplant. PRAID featured prominent immunodeficiency alongside autoinflammation. Prior to TRB sequencing, T-cell subsets (conventional T cells, CD8+ T cells, regulatory T cells, T follicular helper cells) were sorted. Libraries were made using the immunoSEQ multiplex PCR assay. Per the authors' processing: Shannon entropy, which takes clonal size distribution into account, was used to quantify repertoire diversity. The Gini-Simpson index (Simpson_1-D) was used to measure inequality of clonotype distribution. TCRdb carries this immuneACCESS record with in-frame sequences only. Its versions omit some clonotypes, under half of them owing to an unresolved V gene in the studies checked, with the rest unexplained. The V and J calls and clone size were taken over from that table, and D and trimming were inferred from the DNA. The sample has about 8,900 clones on record, just over 90% of them singletons. Jointly, the top ten make up around 2.5% of the sample.

The CDR3 measures 12 amino acids from cysteine to phenylalanine. Only CDR3 DNA is held: 36 bases, read in frame from base 1. At the junction V is shortened by 0 bases and J by 2 bases, with 5 bases in between. Taken from the germline V gene (reference sequence), the CDR1 and CDR2 loops are GTSNPN and SVGIG. This clone was counted a single time. Its recognized antigen is unknown. Per-base quality was not reported, and no clone a single base away is much larger than it. The chain joins TRBV30 to TRBJ2-7, with the D gene call left open. The TCR was taken from a human donor with POMP-related autoinflammation and immune dysregulation (PRAID). The material sequenced was CD8+ T cells from PBMCs, taken before stem cell transplantation. CDR3 region: CAWSVGPYEQYF. The DNA is TGTGCCTGGAGTGTAGGCCCCTACGAGCAGTACTTC.